This record covers a single T cell receptor beta chain. The data derive from a study of blood T cell repertoires in COVID-19. Study-level background: The study drew acute and convalescent COVID-19 samples from the United States, Italy and Spain. From T cells, B-cell-depleted T cells, or PBMCs came the material, which was cDNA or gDNA.

Germline V lookup: CDR1 SEHNR, CDR2 FQNEAQ (reference sequence). V was cut by 5 bases and J by 7 bases, with 12 bases left in between. The CDR3 consists of 13 residues. Original methodology: Using reference gene primer amplification, nucleated cell counts were estimated. The data were produced by immunoSEQ multiplex PCR, yet TCRdb's version contains in-frame clones alone and is incomplete. V and J calls and clone size are as listed in that table; D and trimming were resolved from the DNA. The data hold more than 250,000 clones, with 86% observed a single time. V usage is TRBV7-9 and J usage is TRBJ2-1; no clear D gene. This TCR was recovered from a woman between 45 and 60 years old with acute or convalescent COVID-19. Sequencing was carried out using peripheral blood. CDR3 loop: CASSPIDSNEQFF. The CDR3 DNA reads as TGTGCCAGCAGCCCGATTGACTCGAATGAGCAGTTCTTC.